Sequencing of this TCR beta chain was carried out in a study of identical twins (dated by TCRdb to 2016 to 2017). In the study overall: TCR alpha and beta repertoires from monozygotic twins, unrelated adults of various ages and cord blood were deep-sequenced to test whether fetal clonotypes persist. To rule out contamination, replicate twin experiments were performed at different times with different library preparation protocols. Summary of the overall study and its limitations: In monozygotic twins, out-of-frame TCR alpha sharing was systematically underestimated by recombination models, although the models agreed with sharing between unrelated individuals. Zero-insertion analyses could be partly confounded by invariant T cells such as MAIT and iNKT, though diverse VJ usage argued against such confounding for most clonotypes. Fewer insertions were carried by abundant cord blood beta clonotypes, a similar but weaker trend appeared in young adult naive repertoires, and no such trend appeared in memory repertoires. Out-of-frame TCR alpha sequences shared between twins showed an excess of low generation-probability sequences compared with coincidental sharing between unrelated individuals. The excess sharing between twins in beta out-of-frame sequences was weaker because fewer shared sequences reduced the signal-to-noise ratio. Because the same donors could not be followed over many years, the conclusions depended on cross-sectional statistical analysis.

The protocol used for the library was 5' RACE. TCRdb shows the sequencer as Illumina HiSeq 2000. Template switching added a universal primer binding site, and the final cDNA carried a unique molecular identifier that allowed TCR cDNA molecules to be counted accurately. Specific primers in the conserved constant-segment region were used to synthesize first-strand cDNA for the TCR alpha and beta chains. To control for contamination, every cDNA library carried two barcodes: a SMART-Mk sample barcode plus Illumina barcodes. TruSeq adapter sequences along with Illumina sample barcodes were introduced in two successive PCR steps. Sequencing of the TCR alpha and beta cDNA libraries was done on the Illumina HiSeq platform using custom primers. The study's processing was this. Raw reads were processed with MiGEC to extract unique molecular identifiers, and MiXCR was used to determine CDR3 positions. Recombination models were inferred per individual with the repgenHMM and IGoR tools using an EM algorithm. Shared clonotype analysis was performed with the tcR package in R, normalizing sharing by the product of cloneset sizes. To study raw recombination without the effects of thymic and clonal selection, out-of-frame nonproductive sequences were analyzed. TCRdb reran the public reads through fastp at Q25 and MiXCR, keeping productive beta chains. Each entry is one CDR3 protein sequence, shown with its most common DNA and genes. The V and J calls here are based on TCRdb, not the publication. For this sample the table gives about 200,000 distinct CDR3 sequences, of which approximately 9% were detected only once. Clones ranked in the top ten supply 5% to 6.5% of the sample.

V was cut back by 11 bases and J by 3 bases, leaving a gap of 20 bases between them. CDR1 and CDR2 are read off the germline V gene as LGHNT and FRNRAP. The CDR3 numbers 14 residues from cysteine through phenylalanine. Only the CDR3 region is kept as DNA, spanning 42 bases read in frame from base 1. Every donor in the study was a healthy Caucasian. Using Miltenyi CD45RO+ enrichment and human naive T-cell isolation kits, memory (CD45RO+) and naive T cells were isolated from PBMC. As for this clonotype: Its antigen is unknown. Within one base of it there is no much larger clone, and no base qualities were kept.

Input material: memory (CD45RO+) T cells sorted from blood. The sample's cell subset or site label is to be understood as: CD45RO+ enriched T cells. In this chain, TRBV12-5 is recombined with TRBJ2-7; confidence is insufficient to name the D gene. This receptor was taken from a woman under 30 in good health. CDR3 region: CAPLLRYPHYEQYF. The DNA sequence is given as TGTGCTCCCCTCCTGAGGTATCCCCACTACGAGCAGTACTTC.